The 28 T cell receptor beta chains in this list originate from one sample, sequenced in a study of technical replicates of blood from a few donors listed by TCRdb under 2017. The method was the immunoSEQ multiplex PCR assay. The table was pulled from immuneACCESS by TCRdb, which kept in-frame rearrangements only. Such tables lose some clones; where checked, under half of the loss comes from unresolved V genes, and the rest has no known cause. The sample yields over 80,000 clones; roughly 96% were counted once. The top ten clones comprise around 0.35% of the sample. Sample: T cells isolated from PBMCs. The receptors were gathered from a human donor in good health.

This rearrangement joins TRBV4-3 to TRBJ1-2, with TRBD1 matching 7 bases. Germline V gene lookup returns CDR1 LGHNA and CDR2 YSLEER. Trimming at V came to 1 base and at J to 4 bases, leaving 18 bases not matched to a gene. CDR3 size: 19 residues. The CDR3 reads CASSQVIRTGTPDTYGYTF. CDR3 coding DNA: TGCGCCAGCAGCCAAGTCATCCGGACAGGCACACCTGATACCTATGGCTACACCTTC.

CDR3 residues: CASSTSGTGLSEQYF. The CDR3 DNA reads TGTGCCAGCAGTACCTCCGGGACAGGGCTAAGCGAGCAGTACTTC. This chain uses TRBV7-3 with TRBJ2-7; 9 bases map to TRBD1. Germline CDR1 is SGHTA and CDR2 is FQGTGA. This CDR3 spans 15 amino acids. V dropped 6 bases and J dropped 6; count of bases not matched to a gene: 12.

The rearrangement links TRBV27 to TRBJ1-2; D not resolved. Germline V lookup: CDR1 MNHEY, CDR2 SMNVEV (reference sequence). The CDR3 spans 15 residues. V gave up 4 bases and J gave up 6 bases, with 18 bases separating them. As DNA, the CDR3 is TGTGCCAGCAGTTCTCGACAAACCCCAATGAATGGCTACACCTTC. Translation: CASSSRQTPMNGYTF.

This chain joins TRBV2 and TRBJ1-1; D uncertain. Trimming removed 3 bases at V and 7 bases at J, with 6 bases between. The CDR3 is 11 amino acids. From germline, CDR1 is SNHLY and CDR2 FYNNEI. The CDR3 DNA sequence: TGTGCCAGCAGTGATTTAAATGAAGCTTTCTTT. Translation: CASSDLNEAFF.

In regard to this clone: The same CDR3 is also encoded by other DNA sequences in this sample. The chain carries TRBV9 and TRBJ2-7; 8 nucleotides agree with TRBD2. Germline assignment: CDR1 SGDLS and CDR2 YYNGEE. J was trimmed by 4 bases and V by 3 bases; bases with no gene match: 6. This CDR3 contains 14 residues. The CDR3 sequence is CASSAGTSGYEQYF. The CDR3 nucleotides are TGTGCCAGCAGCGCCGGGACTAGTGGGTACGAGCAGTACTTC. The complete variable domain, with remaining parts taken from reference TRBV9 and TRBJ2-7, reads DSGVTQTPKHLITATGQRVTLRCSPRSGDLSVYWYQQSLDQGLQFLIQYYNGEERAKGNILERFSAQQFPDLHSELNLSSLELGDSALYFCASSAGTSGYEQYFGPGTRLTVT.

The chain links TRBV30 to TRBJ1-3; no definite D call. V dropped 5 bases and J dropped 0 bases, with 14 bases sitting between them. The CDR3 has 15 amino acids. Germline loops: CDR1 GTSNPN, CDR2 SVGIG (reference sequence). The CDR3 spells CAWYSGSPSGNTIYF. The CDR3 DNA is TGTGCCTGGTACTCCGGGAGCCCCTCTGGAAACACCATATATTTT.

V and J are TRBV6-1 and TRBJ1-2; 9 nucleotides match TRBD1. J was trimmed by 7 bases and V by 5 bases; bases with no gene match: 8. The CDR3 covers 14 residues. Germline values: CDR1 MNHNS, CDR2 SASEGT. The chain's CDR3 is CASSTTGGQGGYTF. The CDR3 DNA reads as TGTGCCAGCAGTACGACAGGGGGACAGGGTGGCTACACCTTC.

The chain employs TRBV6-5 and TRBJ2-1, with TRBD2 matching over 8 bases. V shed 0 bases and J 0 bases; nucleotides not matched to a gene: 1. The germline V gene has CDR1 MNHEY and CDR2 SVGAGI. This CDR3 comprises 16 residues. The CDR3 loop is CASSYSSGSSYNEQFF. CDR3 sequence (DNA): TGTGCCAGCAGTTACTCAAGCGGGAGCTCCTACAATGAGCAGTTCTTC.

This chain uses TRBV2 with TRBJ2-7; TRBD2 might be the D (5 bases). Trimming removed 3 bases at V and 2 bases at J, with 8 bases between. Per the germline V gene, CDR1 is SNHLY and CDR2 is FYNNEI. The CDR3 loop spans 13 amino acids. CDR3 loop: CASSDGSTYEQYF. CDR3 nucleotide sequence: TGTGCCAGCAGTGATGGGAGCACCTACGAGCAGTACTTC.

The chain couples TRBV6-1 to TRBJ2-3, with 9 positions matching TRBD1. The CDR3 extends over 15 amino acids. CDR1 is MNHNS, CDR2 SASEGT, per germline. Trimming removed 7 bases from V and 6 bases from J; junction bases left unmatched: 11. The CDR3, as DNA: TGTGCCAGCAACACAGGGGGCTCGTATCCGGATACGCAGTATTTT. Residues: CASNTGGSYPDTQYF.

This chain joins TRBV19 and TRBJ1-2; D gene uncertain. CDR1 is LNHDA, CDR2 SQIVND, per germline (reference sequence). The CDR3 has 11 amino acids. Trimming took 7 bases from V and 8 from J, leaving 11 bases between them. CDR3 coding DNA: TGTGCCAGTACCTCCGCGGGGGGCTACACCTTC. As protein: CASTSAGGYTF.

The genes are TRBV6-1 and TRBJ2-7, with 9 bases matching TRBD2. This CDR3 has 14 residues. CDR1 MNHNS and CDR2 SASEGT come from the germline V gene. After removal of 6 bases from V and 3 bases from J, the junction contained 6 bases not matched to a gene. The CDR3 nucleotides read TGTGCCAGCAGATTAGCGGGAGCCGACTACGAGCAGTACTTC. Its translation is CASRLAGADYEQYF.

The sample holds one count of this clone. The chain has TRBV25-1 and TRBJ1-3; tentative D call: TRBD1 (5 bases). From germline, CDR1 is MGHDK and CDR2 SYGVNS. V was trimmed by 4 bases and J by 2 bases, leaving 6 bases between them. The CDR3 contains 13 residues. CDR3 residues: CASSAGAGNTIYF. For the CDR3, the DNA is TGTGCCAGCAGTGCGGGGGCTGGAAACACCATATATTTT.

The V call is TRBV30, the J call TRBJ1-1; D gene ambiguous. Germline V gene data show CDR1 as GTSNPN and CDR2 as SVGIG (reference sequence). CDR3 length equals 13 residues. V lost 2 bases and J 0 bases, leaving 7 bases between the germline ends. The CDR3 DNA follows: TGTGCCTGGAGTACCCACATGAACACTGAAGCTTTCTTT. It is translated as CAWSTHMNTEAFF.

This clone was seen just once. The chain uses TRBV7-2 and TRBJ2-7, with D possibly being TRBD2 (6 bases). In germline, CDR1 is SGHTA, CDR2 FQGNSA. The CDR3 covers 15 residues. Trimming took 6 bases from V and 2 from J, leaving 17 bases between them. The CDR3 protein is CASSYTPAGAYEQYF. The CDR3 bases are TGTGCCAGCAGTTATACTCCAGCGGGTGCCTACGAGCAGTACTTC.

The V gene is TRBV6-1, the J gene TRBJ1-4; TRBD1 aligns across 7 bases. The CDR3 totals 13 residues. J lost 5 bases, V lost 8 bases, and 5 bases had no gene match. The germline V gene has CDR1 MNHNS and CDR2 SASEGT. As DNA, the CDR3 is TGTGCCAGCCGGGGGACAGAAAATGAAAAACTGTTTTTT. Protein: CASRGTENEKLFF.

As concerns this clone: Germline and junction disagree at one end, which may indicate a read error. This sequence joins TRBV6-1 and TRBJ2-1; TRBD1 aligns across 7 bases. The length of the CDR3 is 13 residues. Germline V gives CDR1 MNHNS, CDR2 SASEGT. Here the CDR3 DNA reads TGTGCCAGCAGGGAAGACAGGGCCCATGAGCAGTTCTTC. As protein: CASREDRAHEQFF.

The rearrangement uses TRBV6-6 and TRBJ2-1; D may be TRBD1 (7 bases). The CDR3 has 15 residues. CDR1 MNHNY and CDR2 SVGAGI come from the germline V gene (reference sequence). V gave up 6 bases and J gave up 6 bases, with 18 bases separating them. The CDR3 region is CASSFRQGGPNEQFF. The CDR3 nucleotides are TGTGCCAGCAGCTTCAGACAGGGAGGCCCCAATGAGCAGTTCTTC.

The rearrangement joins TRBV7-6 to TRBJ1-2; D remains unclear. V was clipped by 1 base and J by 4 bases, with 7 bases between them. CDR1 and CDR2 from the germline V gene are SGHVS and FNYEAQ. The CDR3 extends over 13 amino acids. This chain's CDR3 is CASSLDGIYGYTF. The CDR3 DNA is TGTGCCAGCAGCTTAGACGGGATCTATGGCTACACCTTC.

The CDR3 region has the DNA TGTGCCTGGAGTTGGGCCGGGGTTGGCTACACCTTC. The encoded protein is CAWSWAGVGYTF. V gene TRBV30 combines with J gene TRBJ1-2; D gene ambiguous. CDR1 and CDR2 from the germline V gene are GTSNPN and SVGIG (reference sequence). This CDR3 spans 12 amino acids. V was pared by 2 bases and J by 7 bases, with 11 bases between.

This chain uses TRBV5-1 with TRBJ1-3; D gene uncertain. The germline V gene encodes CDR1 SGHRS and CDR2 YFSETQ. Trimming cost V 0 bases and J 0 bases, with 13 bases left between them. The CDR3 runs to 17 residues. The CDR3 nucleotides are TGCGCCAGCAGCTTGGACGGAGGAGTAAACTCTGGAAACACCATATATTTT. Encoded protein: CASSLDGGVNSGNTIYF.

CDR3: CASTATGIEAFF. Here the CDR3 DNA reads TGTGCCAGCACTGCTACAGGGATTGAAGCTTTCTTT. The rearrangement uses TRBV2 and TRBJ1-1, with TRBD1 as a possible D gene (6 bases). Germline V lookup: CDR1 SNHLY, CDR2 FYNNEI. Trimming left V 7 bases short and J 7 bases short, with 13 bases between. This CDR3 spans 12 amino acids.

CDR3 DNA sequence: TGTGCCAGCAGCGGACCACAGGGAGGGTATGCTGAAGCTTTCTTT. Translation: CASSGPQGGYAEAFF. The V gene is TRBV9, the J gene TRBJ1-1, with D maybe TRBD1 (6 bases). Germline CDR1 is SGDLS and CDR2 is YYNGEE. The V end lost 3 bases, the J end lost 6 bases, and 18 bases lay between the germline ends. The CDR3 consists of 15 residues.

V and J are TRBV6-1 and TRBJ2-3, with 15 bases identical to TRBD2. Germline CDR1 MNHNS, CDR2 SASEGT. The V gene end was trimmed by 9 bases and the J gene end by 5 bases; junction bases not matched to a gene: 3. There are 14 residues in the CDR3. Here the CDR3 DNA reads TGTGCCAGTTGGACTAGCGGGAGGGGAGATACGCAGTATTTT. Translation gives CASWTSGRGDTQYF.

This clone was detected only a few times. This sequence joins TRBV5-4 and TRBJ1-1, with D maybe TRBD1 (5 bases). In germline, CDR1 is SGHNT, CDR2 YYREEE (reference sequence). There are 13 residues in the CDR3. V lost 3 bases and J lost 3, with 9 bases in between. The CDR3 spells CASSSGGDTEAFF. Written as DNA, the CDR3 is TGTGCCAGCAGCTCGGGGGGTGACACTGAAGCTTTCTTT.

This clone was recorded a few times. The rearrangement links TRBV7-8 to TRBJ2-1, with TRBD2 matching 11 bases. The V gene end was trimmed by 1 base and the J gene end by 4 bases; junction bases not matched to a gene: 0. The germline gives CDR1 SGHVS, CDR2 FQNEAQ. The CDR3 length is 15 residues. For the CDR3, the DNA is TGTGCCAGCAGCTTAGGACTAGCGGGGTACAATGAGCAGTTCTTC. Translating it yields CASSLGLAGYNEQFF.

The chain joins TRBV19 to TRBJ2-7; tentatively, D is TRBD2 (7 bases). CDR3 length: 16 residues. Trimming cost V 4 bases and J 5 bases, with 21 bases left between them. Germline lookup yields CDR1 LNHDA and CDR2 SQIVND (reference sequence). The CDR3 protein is CASSRRGRGMGDEQYF. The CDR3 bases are TGTGCCAGTAGTAGGAGGGGGAGGGGGATGGGTGACGAGCAGTACTTC.

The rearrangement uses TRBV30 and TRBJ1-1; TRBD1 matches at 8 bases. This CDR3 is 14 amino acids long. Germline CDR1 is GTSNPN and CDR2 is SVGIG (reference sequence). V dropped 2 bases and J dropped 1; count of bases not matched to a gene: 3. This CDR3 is CAWSTGQGNTEAFF. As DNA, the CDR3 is TGTGCCTGGAGTACAGGACAGGGGAACACTGAAGCTTTCTTT.